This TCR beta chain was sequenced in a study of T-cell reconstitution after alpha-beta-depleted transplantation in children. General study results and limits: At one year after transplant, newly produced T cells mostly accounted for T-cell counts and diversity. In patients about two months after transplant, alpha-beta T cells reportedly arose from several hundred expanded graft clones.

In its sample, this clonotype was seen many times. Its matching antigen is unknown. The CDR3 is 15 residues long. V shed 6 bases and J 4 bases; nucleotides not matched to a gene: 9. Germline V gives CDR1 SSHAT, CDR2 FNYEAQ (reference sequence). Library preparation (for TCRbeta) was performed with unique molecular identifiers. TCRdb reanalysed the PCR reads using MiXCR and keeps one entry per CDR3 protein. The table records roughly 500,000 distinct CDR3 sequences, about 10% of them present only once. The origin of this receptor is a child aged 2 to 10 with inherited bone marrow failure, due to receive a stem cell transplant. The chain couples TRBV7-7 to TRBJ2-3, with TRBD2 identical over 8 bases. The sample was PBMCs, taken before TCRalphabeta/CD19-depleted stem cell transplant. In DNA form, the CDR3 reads TGTGCCAGCAGTACCGGGACTAGTGGCGCAGATACGCAGTATTTT. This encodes CASSTGTSGADTQYF.